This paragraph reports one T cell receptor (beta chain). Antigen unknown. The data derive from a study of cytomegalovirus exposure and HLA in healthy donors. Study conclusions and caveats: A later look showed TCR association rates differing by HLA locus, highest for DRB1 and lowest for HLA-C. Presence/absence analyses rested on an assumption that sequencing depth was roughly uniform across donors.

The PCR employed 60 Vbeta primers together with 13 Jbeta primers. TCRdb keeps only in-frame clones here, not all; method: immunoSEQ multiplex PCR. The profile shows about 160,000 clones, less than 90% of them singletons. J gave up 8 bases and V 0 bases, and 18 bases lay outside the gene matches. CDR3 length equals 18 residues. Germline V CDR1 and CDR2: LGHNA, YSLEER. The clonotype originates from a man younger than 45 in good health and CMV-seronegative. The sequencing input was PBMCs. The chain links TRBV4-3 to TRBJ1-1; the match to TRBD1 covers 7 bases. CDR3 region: CASSQEDRALSGVAEAFF. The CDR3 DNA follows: TGCGCCAGCAGCCAAGAAGACAGGGCCCTTAGTGGAGTTGCCGAAGCTTTCTTT.